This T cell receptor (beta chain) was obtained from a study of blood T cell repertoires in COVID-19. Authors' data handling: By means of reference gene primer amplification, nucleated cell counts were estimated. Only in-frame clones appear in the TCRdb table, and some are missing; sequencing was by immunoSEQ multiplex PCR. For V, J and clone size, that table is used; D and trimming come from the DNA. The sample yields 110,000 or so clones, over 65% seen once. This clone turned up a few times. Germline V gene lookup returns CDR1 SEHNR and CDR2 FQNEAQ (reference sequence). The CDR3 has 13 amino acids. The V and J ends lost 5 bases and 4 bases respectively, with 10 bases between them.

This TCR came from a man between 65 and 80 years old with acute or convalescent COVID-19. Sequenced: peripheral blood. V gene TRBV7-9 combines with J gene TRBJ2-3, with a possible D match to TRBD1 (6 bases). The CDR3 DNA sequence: TGTGCCAGCAGCCCCAGGGGTCCAGATACGCAGTATTTT. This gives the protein CASSPRGPDTQYF.